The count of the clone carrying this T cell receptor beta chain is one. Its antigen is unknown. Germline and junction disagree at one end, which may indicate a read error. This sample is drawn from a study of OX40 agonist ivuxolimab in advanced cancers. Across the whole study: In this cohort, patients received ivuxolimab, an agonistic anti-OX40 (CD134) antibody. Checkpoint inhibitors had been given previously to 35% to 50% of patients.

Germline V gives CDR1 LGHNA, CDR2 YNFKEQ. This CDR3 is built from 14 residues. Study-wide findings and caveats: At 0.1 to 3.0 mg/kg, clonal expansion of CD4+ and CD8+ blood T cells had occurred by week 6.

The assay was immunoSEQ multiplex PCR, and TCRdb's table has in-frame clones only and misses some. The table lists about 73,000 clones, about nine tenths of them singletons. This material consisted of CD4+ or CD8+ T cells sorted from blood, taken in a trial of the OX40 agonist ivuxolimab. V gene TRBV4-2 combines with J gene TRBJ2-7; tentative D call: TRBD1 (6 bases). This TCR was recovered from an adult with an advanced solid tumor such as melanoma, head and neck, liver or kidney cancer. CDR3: CASSQSPDRYDQYF. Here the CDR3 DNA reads TGTGCCAGCAGCCAATCTCCTGACAGGTACGACCAGTACTTC.